Listed below are T cell receptor beta chains from one sample, sequenced in a study of cytomegalovirus exposure and HLA in healthy donors. Profiled with immunoSEQ multiplex PCR; TCRdb holds only in-frame clones, not every one. The sample includes 200,000 to 250,000 clones, roughly 87% seen only once; the top ten take about 2%. Sequenced sample: PBMCs. The receptors come from a woman in her late teens or twenties in good health and CMV-seropositive. CDR3s include the opening cysteine and the closing phenylalanine or tryptophan. D genes are given only for firm matches. Where a row states a size, it is once, few, many or the class of an expanded clone; other rows omit it.

d_gene,v_gene,abundance,j_gene,CDR3aa,CDR3nt
TRBD2,TRBV27,few,TRBJ2-7,CASSDITSDYEQYF,TGTGCCAGCAGTGATATTACTAGCGACTACGAGCAGTACTTC
NA,TRBV4-1,NA,TRBJ1-5,CASSQAYSNQPQHF,TGCGCCAGCAGCCAAGCGTATAGCAATCAGCCCCAGCATTTT
NA,TRBV28,NA,TRBJ2-7,CASSRGGFSYEQYF,TGTGCCAGCAGTCGTGGGGGGTTCTCCTACGAGCAGTACTTC
TRBD1,TRBV27,NA,TRBJ1-5,CASSRQGPDQPQHF,TGTGCCAGCAGCCGACAGGGGCCGGATCAGCCCCAGCATTTT
TRBD1,TRBV6-5,NA,TRBJ1-2,CASSRSSGTVYGYTF,TGTGCCAGCAGCAGATCGTCCGGGACAGTATATGGCTACACCTTC
TRBD2,TRBV27,few,TRBJ2-1,CASSLPGTSGYNEQFF,TGTGCCAGCAGTCTGCCCGGGACTAGCGGCTACAATGAGCAGTTCTTC
TRBD1,TRBV9,NA,TRBJ1-2,CASSVARTGKPNYGYTF,TGTGCCAGCAGCGTAGCACGGACAGGCAAACCTAACTATGGCTACACCTTC
NA,TRBV28,NA,TRBJ1-4,CASSFLESVATNEKLFF,TGTGCCAGCAGTTTTCTAGAATCGGTTGCAACTAATGAAAAACTGTTTTTT
TRBD1,TRBV29-1,NA,TRBJ1-2,CSVDKGTGGADGYTF,TGCAGCGTTGATAAAGGGACAGGGGGCGCGGATGGCTACACCTTC
NA,TRBV25-1,NA,TRBJ1-1,CASSEHRGMNTEAFF,TGTGCCAGCAGTGAGCATAGAGGCATGAACACTGAAGCTTTCTTT
TRBD2,TRBV5-1,NA,TRBJ2-1,CASSSASGTTFYNEQFF,TGCGCCAGCAGCTCCGCGAGCGGGACCACCTTCTACAATGAGCAGTTCTTC
NA,TRBV7-9,NA,TRBJ1-1,CASTTQGPTEAFF,TGTGCCAGCACCACACAGGGCCCCACTGAAGCTTTCTTT
TRBD2,TRBV11-2,NA,TRBJ2-7,CASSSGTSDYEQYF,TGTGCCAGCAGCAGCGGGACTAGCGACTACGAGCAGTACTTC
TRBD2,TRBV28,NA,TRBJ2-2,CASRLAGINTGELFF,TGTGCCAGCAGGCTAGCGGGAATAAACACCGGGGAGCTGTTTTTT
TRBD2,TRBV7-9,NA,TRBJ2-2,CASRPGTSGPTNTGELFF,TGTGCCAGCAGGCCCGGGACTAGCGGGCCGACGAACACCGGGGAGCTGTTTTTT
TRBD2,TRBV9,NA,TRBJ2-7,CASSPTGAGRGYEQYF,TGTGCCAGCAGCCCCACGGGAGCGGGAAGGGGCTACGAGCAGTACTTC
NA,TRBV6-6,NA,TRBJ2-3,CASNPGLPNPDTQYF,TGTGCCAGCAACCCGGGACTTCCCAACCCAGATACGCAGTATTTT
NA,TRBV6-4,NA,TRBJ1-2,CASSDHLRGYTF,TGTGCCAGCAGTGACCACCTCCGGGGCTACACCTTC
TRBD1,TRBV29-1,NA,TRBJ1-5,CSVETGEGGNQPQHF,TGCAGCGTTGAGACAGGGGAAGGGGGCAATCAGCCCCAGCATTTT
NA,TRBV19,few,TRBJ2-2,CASSVRGGELFF,TGTGCCAGTAGTGTCAGGGGCGGCGAGCTGTTTTTT
NA,TRBV5-6,NA,TRBJ1-3,CASSPQGEGSGNTIYF,TGTGCCAGCAGCCCCCAAGGGGAGGGCTCTGGAAACACCATATATTTT
NA,TRBV28,NA,TRBJ2-7,CASSTDYGEQYF,TGTGCCAGCAGTACAGACTACGGCGAGCAGTACTTC
NA,TRBV14,NA,TRBJ2-7,CASSQGRGIGYF,TGTGCCAGCAGCCAAGGCAGGGGTATAGGGTACTTC
NA,TRBV27,once,TRBJ2-1,CASSLISDEQFF,TGTGCCAGCAGTTTAATTAGCGATGAGCAGTTCTTC
TRBD1,TRBV6-5,NA,TRBJ1-2,CASSYSGTGHGYTF,TGTGCCAGCAGTTACTCGGGGACAGGGCACGGCTACACCTTC
TRBD1,TRBV5-1,NA,TRBJ2-1,CASNHQGVVNEQFF,TGCGCCAGCAACCATCAGGGGGTTGTGAATGAGCAGTTCTTC
TRBD2,TRBV28,NA,TRBJ2-5,CASRNGGEETQYF,TGTGCCAGCAGAAATGGGGGGGAGGAGACCCAGTACTTC
NA,TRBV6-6,NA,TRBJ1-1,CASSYAGTEAFF,TGTGCCAGCAGTTACGCGGGTACTGAAGCTTTCTTT
TRBD1,TRBV27,NA,TRBJ1-2,CASSWGTGGALSFYGYTF,TGTGCCAGCAGTTGGGGGACAGGGGGCGCGTTGTCTTTCTATGGCTACACCTTC
TRBD2,TRBV2,NA,TRBJ2-2,CASRRLAGGHTGELFF,TGTGCCAGCAGACGGCTAGCGGGAGGGCACACCGGGGAGCTGTTTTTT
NA,TRBV10-2,NA,TRBJ2-1,CASSGVFRDNNEQFF,TGCGCCAGCAGTGGAGTATTTCGAGACAACAATGAGCAGTTCTTC
NA,TRBV27,NA,TRBJ2-7,CASSLGSGVYEQYF,TGTGCCAGCAGTTTAGGTAGCGGAGTTTACGAGCAGTACTTC
NA,TRBV9,NA,TRBJ1-1,CASSVVSPEQSPEAFF,TGTGCCAGCAGCGTAGTGTCTCCGGAACAGTCGCCTGAAGCTTTCTTT